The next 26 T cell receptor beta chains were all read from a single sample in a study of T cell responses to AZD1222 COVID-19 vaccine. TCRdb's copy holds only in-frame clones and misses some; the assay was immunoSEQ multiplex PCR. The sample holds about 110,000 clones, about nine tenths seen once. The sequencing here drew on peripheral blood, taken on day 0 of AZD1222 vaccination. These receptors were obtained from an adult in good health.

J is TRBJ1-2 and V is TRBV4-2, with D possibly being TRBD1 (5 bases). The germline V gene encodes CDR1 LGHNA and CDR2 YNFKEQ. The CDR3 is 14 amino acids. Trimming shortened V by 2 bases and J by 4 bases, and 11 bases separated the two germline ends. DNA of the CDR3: TGTGCCAGCAGCCAACCGACAGTTCTCTATGGCTACACCTTC. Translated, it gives CASSQPTVLYGYTF.

DNA of the CDR3: TGTGCCAGCAGCGATAGGGGGCTGGGGAACACTGAAGCTTTCTTT. Translation gives CASSDRGLGNTEAFF. The chain couples TRBV28 to TRBJ1-1; 7 nucleotides match TRBD1. Trimming removed 6 bases from V and 1 base from J; junction bases left unmatched: 8. This CDR3 region has 15 residues. Germline assignment: CDR1 MDHEN and CDR2 SYDVKM.

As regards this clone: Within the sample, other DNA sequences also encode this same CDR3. CDR3 region: CASSPGQNYGYTF. The CDR3 DNA reads TGTGCCAGCAGTCCAGGACAGAACTATGGCTACACCTTC. The V call is TRBV27, the J call TRBJ1-2, with D perhaps matching TRBD1 (6 bases). V was clipped by 5 bases and J by 2 bases, with 9 bases between them. The CDR3 is 13 residues long. From germline, CDR1 is MNHEY and CDR2 SMNVEV (reference sequence).

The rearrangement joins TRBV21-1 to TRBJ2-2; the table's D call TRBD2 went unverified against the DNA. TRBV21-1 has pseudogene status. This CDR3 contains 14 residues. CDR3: CASSKVGSTGELFF. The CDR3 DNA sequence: TGTGCCAGCAGCAAAGTCGGTAGCACCGGGGAGCTGTTTTTT.

The CDR3 reads CASSPNPTVNTEAFF. The CDR3 nucleotides are TGCGCCAGCAGCCCCAACCCCACAGTGAACACTGAAGCTTTCTTT. The V call is TRBV4-3, the J call TRBJ1-1; the D is unclear. Germline-derived CDR1 and CDR2 are LGHNA and YSLEER. Trimming took 4 bases from V and 0 from J, leaving 12 bases between them. The CDR3 contains 15 residues.

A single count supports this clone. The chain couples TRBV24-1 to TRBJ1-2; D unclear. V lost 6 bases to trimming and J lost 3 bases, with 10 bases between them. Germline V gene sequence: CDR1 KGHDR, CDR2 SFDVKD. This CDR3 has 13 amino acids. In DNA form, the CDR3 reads TGTGCCACCAGTTCGGACGGATACTATGGCTACACCTTC. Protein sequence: CATSSDGYYGYTF.

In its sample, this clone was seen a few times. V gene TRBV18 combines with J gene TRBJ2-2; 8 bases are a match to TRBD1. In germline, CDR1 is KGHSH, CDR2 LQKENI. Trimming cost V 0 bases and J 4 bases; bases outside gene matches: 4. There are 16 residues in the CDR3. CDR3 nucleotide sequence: TGTGCCAGCTCACCACCGGACAGGGAGGCCACCGGGGAGCTGTTTTTT. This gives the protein CASSPPDREATGELFF.

In DNA form, the CDR3 reads TGCGCCAGCAGCCAAGTCTTGGGGCAGGGAGGCAATCAGCCCCAGCATTTT. This gives the protein CASSQVLGQGGNQPQHF. This chain links TRBV4-1 with TRBJ1-5; D may be TRBD1 (5 bases). The CDR3 extends over 17 amino acids. Germline V gene lookup returns CDR1 MGHRA and CDR2 YSYEKL. Trimming cost V 1 base and J 2 bases, with 15 bases left between them.

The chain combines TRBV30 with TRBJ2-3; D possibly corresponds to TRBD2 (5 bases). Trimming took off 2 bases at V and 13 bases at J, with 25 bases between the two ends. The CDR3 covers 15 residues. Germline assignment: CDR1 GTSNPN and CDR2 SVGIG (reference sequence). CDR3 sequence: CAWSREPGGSSQEYF. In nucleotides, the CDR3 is TGTGCCTGGAGTAGAGAGCCAGGAGGCTCCTCTCAGGAGTATTTT.

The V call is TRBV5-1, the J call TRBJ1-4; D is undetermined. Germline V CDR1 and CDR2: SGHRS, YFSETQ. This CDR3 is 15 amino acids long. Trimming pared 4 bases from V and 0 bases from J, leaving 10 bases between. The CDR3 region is CASSPYSPTNEKLFF. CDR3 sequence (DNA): TGCGCCAGCAGCCCCTACAGTCCAACTAATGAAAAACTGTTTTTT.

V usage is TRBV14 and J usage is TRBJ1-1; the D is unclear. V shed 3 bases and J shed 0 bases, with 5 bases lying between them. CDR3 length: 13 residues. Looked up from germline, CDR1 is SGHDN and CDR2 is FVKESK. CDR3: CASSQNMNTEAFF. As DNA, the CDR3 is TGTGCCAGCAGCCAGAACATGAACACTGAAGCTTTCTTT.

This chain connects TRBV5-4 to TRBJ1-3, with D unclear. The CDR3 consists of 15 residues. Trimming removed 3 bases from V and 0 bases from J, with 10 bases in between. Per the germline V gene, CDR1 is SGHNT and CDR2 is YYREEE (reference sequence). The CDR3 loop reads CASSSGLHSGNTIYF. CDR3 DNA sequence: TGTGCCAGCAGCTCCGGCCTACACTCTGGAAACACCATATATTTT. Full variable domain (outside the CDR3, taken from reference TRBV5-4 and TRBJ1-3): ETGVTQSPTHLIKTRGQQVTLRCSSQSGHNTVSWYQQALGQGPQFIFQYYREEENGRGNFPPRFSGLQFPNYSSELNVNALELDDSALYLCASSSGLHSGNTIYFGEGSWLTVV.

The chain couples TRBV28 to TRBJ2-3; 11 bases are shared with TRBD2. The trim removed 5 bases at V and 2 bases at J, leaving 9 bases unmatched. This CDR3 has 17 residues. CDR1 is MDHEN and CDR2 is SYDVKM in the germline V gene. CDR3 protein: CASSAQLAGDATDTQYF. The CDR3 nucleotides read TGTGCCAGCAGTGCACAACTAGCGGGGGACGCCACAGATACGCAGTATTTT.

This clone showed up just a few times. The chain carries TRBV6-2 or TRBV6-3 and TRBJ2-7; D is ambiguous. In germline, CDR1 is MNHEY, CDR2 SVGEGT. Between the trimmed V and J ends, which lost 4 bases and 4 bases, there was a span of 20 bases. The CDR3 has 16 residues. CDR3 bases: TGTGCCAGCAGTTCCCCGCTGTGGGTTAGGGTTTACGAGCAGTACTTC. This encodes CASSSPLWVRVYEQYF.

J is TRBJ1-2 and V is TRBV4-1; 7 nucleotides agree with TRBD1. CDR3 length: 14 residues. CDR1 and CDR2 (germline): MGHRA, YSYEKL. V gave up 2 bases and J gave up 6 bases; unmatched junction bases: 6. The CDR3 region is CASSQPGQLHGYTF. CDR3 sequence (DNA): TGCGCCAGCAGCCAACCGGGACAGCTACATGGCTACACCTTC.

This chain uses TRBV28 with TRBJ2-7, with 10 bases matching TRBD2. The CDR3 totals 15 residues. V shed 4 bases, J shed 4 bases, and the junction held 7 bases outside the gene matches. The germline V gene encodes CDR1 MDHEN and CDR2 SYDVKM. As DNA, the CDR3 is TGTGCCAGCAGTTCCCCAGCGGGGGGGCCTTACGAGCAGTACTTC. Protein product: CASSSPAGGPYEQYF.

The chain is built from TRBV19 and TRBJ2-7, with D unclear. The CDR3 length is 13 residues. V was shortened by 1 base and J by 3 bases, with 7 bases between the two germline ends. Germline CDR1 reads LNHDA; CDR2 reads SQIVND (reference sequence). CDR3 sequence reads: CASSIGLGYEQYF. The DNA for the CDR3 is TGTGCCAGTAGTATAGGTCTGGGCTACGAGCAGTACTTC. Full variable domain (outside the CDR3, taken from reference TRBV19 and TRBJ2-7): DGGITQSPKYLFRKEGQNVTLSCEQNLNHDAMYWYRQDPGQGLRLIYYSQIVNDFQKGDIAEGYSVSREKKESFPLTVTSAQKNPTAFYLCASSIGLGYEQYFGPGTRLTVT.

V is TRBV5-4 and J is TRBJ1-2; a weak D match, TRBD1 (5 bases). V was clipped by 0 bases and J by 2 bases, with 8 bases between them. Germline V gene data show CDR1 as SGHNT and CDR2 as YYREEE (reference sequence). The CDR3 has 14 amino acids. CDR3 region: CASSLAGGNYGYTF. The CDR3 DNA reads TGTGCCAGCAGCTTGGCCGGGGGGAACTATGGCTACACCTTC.

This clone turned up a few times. The CDR3 protein is CATKVSGEDTGELFF. CDR3 in DNA: TGTGCCACCAAGGTTAGCGGGGAGGACACCGGGGAGCTGTTTTTT. J is TRBJ2-2 and V is TRBV10-3, with 8 positions matching TRBD2. Germline V lookup: CDR1 ENHRY, CDR2 SYGVKD. The CDR3 runs to 15 residues. With 10 bases clipped from V and 3 bases from J, the junction kept 10 bases outside the gene matches.

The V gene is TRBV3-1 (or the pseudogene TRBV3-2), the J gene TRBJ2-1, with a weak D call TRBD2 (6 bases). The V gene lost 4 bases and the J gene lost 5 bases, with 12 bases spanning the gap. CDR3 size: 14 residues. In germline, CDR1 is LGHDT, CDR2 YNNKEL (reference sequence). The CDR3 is CASSPTEGNNEQFF. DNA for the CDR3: TGTGCCAGCAGCCCCACGGAGGGGAACAATGAGCAGTTCTTC.

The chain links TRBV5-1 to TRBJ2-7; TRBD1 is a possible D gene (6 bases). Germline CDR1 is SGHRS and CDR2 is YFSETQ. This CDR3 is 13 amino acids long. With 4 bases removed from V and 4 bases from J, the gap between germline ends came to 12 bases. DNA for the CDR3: TGCGCCAGCAGCGGAGGACAGCTATACGAGCAGTACTTC. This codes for CASSGGQLYEQYF.

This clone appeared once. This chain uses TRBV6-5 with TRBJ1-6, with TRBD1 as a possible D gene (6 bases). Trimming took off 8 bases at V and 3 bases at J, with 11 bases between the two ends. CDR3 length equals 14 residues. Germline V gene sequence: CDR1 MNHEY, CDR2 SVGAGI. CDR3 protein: CASLPDSYNSPLHF. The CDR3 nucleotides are TGTGCCAGCCTTCCGGACAGCTATAATTCACCCCTCCACTTT.

The CDR3 nucleotides read TGTGCCAGCAGCCTCTCCACGGGGACTGAAGCTTTCTTT. This encodes CASSLSTGTEAFF. The chain couples TRBV3-1 (or the pseudogene TRBV3-2) to TRBJ1-1; D remains ambiguous. Per the germline V gene, CDR1 is LGHDT and CDR2 is YNNKEL (reference sequence). This CDR3 contains 13 residues. Trimming took 4 bases from V and 5 from J, leaving 11 bases between them.

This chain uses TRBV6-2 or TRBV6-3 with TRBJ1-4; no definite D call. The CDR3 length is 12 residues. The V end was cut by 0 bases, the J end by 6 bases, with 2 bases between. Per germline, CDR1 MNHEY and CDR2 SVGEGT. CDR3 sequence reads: CASSYSDEKLFF. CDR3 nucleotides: TGTGCCAGCAGTTACTCGGATGAAAAACTGTTTTTT.

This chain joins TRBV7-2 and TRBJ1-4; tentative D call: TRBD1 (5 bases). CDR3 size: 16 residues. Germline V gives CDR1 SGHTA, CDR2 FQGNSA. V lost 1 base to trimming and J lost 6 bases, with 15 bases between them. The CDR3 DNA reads TGTGCCAGCAGCTTAGACCCAGGGTTTCTGTATGAAAAACTGTTTTTT. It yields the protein CASSLDPGFLYEKLFF.

CDR3 DNA sequence: TGTGCCAGCAGTCCGGACAGAAATCAAGAGACCCAGTACTTC. This gives the protein CASSPDRNQETQYF. The rearrangement links TRBV2 to TRBJ2-5; D is perhaps TRBD1 (6 bases). This CDR3 region has 14 residues. Deletions cut 5 bases from V and 2 bases from J, with 12 bases between. Germline V gene data show CDR1 as SNHLY and CDR2 as FYNNEI. Using reference TRBV2 and TRBJ2-5 for the parts outside the CDR3, the full variable domain is EPEVTQTPSHQVTQMGQEVILRCVPISNHLYFYWYRQILGQKVEFLVSFYNNEISEKSEIFDDQFSVERPDGSNFTLKIRSTKLEDSAMYFCASSPDRNQETQYFGPGTRLLVL.